This TCR beta chain was captured in a study of T cell responses to AZD1222 COVID-19 vaccine. Study in general: Second-dose intervals near 4 or 12 weeks were combined. Overall study results and limits: The study found vaccine-associated CD4 TCRs spanning spike, dominant at 160-218 and 743-854. There were repertoire samples only from the period after the peak T cell response.

As to this clone: Antigen specificity is unknown.

The table came from immunoSEQ multiplex PCR; TCRdb's copy has only in-frame clones and leaves some out. The table records approximately 150,000 clones, approximately 88% of them present only once. V was cut by 3 bases and J by 2 bases, with 8 bases left in between. The CDR3 length is 15 residues. Looked up from germline, CDR1 is LNHNV and CDR2 is YYDKDF (reference sequence). The chain joins TRBV15 to TRBJ2-6; no reliable D call. This sample comprised peripheral blood, obtained on day 0 of AZD1222 vaccination. The receptor was derived from an adult in good health. The CDR3 nucleotides read TGTGCCACCAGCAGCCAAAGAACTGGGGCCAACGTCCTGACTTTC. Residues: CATSSQRTGANVLTF.